The clone carrying this T cell receptor beta chain has only one observation. The sample belongs to a study of ipilimumab plus nivolumab after autologous stem cell transplantation. Study background: The DLBCL cohort had primary refractory and relapsed disease, with 18-month progression-free survival of about 86% and 29%.

Germline-derived CDR1 and CDR2 are MNHNS and SASEGT. Trimming cost V 8 bases and J 9 bases, with 14 bases left between them. The CDR3 is 12 amino acids. TCRdb's table, derived via immunoSEQ multiplex PCR, lists solely in-frame clones and lacks some. The sample contains fewer than 25,000 clones, over 65% of which appear only once. Here the sequenced sample was PBMCs, taken in a trial of ipilimumab plus nivolumab as post-transplant consolidation. This TCR was recovered from a male donor with diffuse large B-cell lymphoma. The chain uses TRBV6-1 and TRBJ1-5; D unresolved. CDR3 bases: TGTGCCAGCTCCGAGGGTTGGGGGCCCCAGCATTTT. Residues: CASSEGWGPQHF.